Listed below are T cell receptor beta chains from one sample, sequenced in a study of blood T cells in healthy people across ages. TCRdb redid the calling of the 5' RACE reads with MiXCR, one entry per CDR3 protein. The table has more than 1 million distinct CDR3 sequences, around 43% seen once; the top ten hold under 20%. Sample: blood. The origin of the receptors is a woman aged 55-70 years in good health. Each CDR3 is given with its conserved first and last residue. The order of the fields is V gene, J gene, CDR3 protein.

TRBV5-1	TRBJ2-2	CASSVEGGDGELFF
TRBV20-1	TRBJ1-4	CSASTGTGFGKLFF
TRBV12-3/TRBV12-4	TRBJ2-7	CASSLADLSPEQYF
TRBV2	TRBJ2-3	CASSDSAARTDTQYF
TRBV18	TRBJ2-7	CASSSGGPGAYEQYF
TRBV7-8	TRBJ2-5	CASGSLEAGETQYF
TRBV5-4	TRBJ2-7	CASSFLEKDEQYF
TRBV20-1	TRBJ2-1	CSARTPGTSGINEQFF
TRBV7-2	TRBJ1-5	CASSLAPAGGQPQHF
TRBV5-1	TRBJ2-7	CASSLSAPYEQYF
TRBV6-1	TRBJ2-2	CASTFNTGELFF
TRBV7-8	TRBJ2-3	CASSLPASGVSTDTQYF
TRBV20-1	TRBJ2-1	CSARVGRSAPFNEQFF
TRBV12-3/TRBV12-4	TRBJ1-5	CAGSLSQLNQPQHF